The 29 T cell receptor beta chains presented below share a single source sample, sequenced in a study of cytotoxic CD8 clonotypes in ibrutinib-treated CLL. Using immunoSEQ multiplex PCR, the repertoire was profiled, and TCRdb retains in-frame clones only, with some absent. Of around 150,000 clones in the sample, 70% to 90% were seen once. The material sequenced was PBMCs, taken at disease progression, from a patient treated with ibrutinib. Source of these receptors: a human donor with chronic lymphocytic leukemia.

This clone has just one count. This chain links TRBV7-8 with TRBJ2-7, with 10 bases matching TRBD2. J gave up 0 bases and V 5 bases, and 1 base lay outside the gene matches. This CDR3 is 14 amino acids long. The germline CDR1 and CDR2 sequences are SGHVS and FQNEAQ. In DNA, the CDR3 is TGTGCCAGCAGCCGGACTAGCGGCTCCTACGAGCAGTACTTC. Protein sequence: CASSRTSGSYEQYF.

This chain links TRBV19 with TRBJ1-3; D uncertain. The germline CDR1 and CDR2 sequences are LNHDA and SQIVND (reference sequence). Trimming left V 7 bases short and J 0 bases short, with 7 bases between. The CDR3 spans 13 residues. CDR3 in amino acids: CASNKYSGNTIYF. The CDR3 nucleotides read TGTGCCAGTAATAAGTACTCTGGAAACACCATATATTTT.

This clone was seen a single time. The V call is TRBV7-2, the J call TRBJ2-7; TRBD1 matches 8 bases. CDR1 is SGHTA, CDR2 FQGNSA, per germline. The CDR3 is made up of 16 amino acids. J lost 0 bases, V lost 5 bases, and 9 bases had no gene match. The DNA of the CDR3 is TGTGCCAGCAGCGAGAGGAGGACAGGGACCTCCTACGAGCAGTACTTC. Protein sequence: CASSERRTGTSYEQYF.

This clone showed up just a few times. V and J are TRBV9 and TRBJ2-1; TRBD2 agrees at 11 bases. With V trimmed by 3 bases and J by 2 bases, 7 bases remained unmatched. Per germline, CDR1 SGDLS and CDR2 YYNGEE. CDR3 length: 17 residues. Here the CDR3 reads CASSGGTSGRTYNEQFF. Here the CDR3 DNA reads TGTGCCAGCAGCGGAGGGACTAGCGGACGGACCTACAATGAGCAGTTCTTC.

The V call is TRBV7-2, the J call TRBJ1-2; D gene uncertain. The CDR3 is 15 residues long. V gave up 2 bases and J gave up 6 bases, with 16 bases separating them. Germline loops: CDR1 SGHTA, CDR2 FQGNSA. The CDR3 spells CASSLLTPFTDGYTF. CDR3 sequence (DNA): TGTGCCAGCAGCTTATTGACCCCATTTACCGATGGCTACACCTTC.

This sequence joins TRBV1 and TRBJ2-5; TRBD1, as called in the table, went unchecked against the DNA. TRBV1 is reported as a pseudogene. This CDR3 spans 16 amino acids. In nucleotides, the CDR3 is TGCACCAGCAGCCACCCAAGAGGCAGGGGGTGGGAGACCCAGTACTTC. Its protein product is CTSSHPRGRGWETQYF.

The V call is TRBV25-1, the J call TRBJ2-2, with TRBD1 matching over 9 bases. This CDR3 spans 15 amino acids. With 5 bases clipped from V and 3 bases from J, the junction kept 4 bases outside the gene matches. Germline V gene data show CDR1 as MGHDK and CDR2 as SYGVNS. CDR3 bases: TGTGCCAGCAGTCCTCGGGACAGGGACACCGGGGAGCTGTTTTTT. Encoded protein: CASSPRDRDTGELFF. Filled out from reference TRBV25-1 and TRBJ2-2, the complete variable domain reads EADIYQTPRYLVIGTGKKITLECSQTMGHDKMYWYQQDPGMELHLIHYSYGVNSTEKGDLSSESTVSRIRTEHFPLTLESARPSHTSQYLCASSPRDRDTGELFFGEGSRLTVL.

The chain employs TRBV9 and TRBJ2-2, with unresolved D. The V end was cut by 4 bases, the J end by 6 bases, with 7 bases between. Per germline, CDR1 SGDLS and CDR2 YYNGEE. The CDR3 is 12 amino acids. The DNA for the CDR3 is TGTGCCAGCAGCCCATCAGCCGGGGAGCTGTTTTTT. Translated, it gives CASSPSAGELFF.

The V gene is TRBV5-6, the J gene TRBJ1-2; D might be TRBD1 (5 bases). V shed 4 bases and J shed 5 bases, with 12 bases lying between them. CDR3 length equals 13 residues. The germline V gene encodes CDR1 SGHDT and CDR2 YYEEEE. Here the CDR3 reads CASSETGLYGYTF. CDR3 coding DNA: TGTGCCAGCAGCGAAACAGGATTATATGGCTACACCTTC.

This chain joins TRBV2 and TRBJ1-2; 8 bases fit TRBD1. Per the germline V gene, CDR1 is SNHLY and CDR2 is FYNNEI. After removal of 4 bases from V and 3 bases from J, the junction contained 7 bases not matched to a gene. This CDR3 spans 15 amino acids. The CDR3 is CASSAYLTGDYGYTF. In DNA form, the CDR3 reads TGTGCCAGCAGTGCTTATTTGACAGGGGACTATGGCTACACCTTC. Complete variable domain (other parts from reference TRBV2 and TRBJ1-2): EPEVTQTPSHQVTQMGQEVILRCVPISNHLYFYWYRQILGQKVEFLVSFYNNEISEKSEIFDDQFSVERPDGSNFTLKIRSTKLEDSAMYFCASSAYLTGDYGYTFGSGTRLTVV.

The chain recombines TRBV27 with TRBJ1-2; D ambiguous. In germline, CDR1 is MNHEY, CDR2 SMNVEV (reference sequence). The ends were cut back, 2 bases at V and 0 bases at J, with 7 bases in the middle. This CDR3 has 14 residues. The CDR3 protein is CASSLRASNYGYTF. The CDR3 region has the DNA TGTGCCAGCAGTTTAAGGGCCTCTAACTATGGCTACACCTTC.

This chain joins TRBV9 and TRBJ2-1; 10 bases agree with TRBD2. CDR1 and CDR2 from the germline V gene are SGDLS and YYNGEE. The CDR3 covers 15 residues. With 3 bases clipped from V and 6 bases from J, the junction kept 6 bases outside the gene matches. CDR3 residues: CASSAGTSERNEQFF. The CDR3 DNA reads TGTGCCAGCAGCGCCGGGACTAGCGAGCGCAATGAGCAGTTCTTC.

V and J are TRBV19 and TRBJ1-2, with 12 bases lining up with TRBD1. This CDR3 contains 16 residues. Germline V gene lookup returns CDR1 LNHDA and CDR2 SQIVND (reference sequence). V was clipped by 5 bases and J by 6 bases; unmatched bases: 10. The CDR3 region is CASSPRPGQGAHGYTF. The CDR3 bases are TGTGCCAGTAGTCCCCGTCCGGGACAGGGGGCGCATGGCTACACCTTC.

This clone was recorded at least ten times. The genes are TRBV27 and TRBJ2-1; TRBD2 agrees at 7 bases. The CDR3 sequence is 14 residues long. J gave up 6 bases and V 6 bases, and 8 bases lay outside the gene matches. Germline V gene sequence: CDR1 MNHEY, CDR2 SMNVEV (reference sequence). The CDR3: CASSLGGVGNEQFF. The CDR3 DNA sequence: TGTGCCAGCAGCTTGGGGGGGGTCGGCAATGAGCAGTTCTTC.

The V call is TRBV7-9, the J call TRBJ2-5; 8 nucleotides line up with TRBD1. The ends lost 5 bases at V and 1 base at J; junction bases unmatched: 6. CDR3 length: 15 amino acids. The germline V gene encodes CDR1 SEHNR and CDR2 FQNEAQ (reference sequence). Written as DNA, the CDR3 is TGTGCCAGCAGCCGAGACAGGGGTGGCCAAGAGACCCAGTACTTC. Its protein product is CASSRDRGGQETQYF.

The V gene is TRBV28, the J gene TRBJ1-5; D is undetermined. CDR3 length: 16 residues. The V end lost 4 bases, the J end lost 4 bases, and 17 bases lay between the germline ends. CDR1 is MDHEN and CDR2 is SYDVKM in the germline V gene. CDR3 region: CASSYPQGEPNQPQHF. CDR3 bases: TGTGCCAGCAGTTACCCCCAAGGAGAACCTAATCAGCCCCAGCATTTT.

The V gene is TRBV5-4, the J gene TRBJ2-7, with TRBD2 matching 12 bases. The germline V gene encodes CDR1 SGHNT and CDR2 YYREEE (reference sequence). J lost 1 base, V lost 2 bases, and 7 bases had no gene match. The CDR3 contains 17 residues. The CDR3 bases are TGTGCCAGCAGCTTTGGGCTAGCGGGAGGGATATCCTACGAGCAGTACTTC. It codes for CASSFGLAGGISYEQYF.

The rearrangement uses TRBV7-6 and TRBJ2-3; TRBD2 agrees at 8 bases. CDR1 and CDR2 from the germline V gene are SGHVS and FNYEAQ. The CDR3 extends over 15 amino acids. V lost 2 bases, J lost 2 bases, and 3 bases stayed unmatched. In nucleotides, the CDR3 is TGTGCCAGCAGCTTACAAGCGGGAGTCACAGATACGCAGTATTTT. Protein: CASSLQAGVTDTQYF.

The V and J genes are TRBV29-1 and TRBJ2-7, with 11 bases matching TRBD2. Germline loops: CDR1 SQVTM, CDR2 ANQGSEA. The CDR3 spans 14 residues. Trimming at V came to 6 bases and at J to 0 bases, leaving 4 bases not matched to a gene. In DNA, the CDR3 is TGCAGCGTCCTTACTAGCGGGAGCTCCTACGAGCAGTACTTC. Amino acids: CSVLTSGSSYEQYF.

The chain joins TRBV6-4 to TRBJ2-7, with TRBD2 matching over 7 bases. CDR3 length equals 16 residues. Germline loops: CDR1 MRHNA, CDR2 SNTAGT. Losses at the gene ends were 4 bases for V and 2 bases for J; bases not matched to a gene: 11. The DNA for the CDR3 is TGTGCCAGCAGTGTGGGACCGATGACTAGCCCCTACGAGCAGTACTTC. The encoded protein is CASSVGPMTSPYEQYF.

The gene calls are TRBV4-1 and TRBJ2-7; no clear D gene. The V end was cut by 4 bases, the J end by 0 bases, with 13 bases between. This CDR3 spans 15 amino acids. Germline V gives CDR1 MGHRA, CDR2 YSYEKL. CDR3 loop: CASSPGAGPSYEQYF. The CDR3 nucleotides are TGCGCCAGCAGCCCAGGAGCAGGACCCTCCTACGAGCAGTACTTC.

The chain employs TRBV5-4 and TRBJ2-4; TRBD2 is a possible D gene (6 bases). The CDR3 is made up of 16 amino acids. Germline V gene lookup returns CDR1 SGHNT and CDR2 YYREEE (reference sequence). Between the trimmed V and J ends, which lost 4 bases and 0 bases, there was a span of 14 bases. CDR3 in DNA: TGTGCCAGCAGCGTAGGCGGGACGGTAGCCAAAAACATTCAGTACTTC. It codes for CASSVGGTVAKNIQYF.

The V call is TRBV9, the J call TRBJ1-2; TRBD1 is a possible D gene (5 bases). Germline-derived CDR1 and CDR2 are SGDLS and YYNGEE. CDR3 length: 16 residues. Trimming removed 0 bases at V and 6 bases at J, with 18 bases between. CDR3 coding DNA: TGTGCCAGCAGCGTAGCTTTGGCGGCAGGGTATAATGGCTACACCTTC. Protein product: CASSVALAAGYNGYTF.

The CDR3 DNA is TGTGCTAGTGGTTTTGAGTGGCGATCAACCCACGAGCAGTACTTC. It translates to CASGFEWRSTHEQYF. V is TRBV12-5 and J is TRBJ2-7; D ambiguous. V shed 3 bases and J shed 5 bases, with 17 bases lying between them. CDR1 is LGHNT, CDR2 FRNRAP, per germline. The CDR3 consists of 15 residues.

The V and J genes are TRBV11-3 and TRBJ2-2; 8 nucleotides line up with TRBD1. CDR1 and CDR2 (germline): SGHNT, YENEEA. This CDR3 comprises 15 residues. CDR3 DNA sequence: TGTGCAACGCAGCTTACCCGGACAGGGTTCGGGGAGCTGTTTTTT. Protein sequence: CATQLTRTGFGELFF.

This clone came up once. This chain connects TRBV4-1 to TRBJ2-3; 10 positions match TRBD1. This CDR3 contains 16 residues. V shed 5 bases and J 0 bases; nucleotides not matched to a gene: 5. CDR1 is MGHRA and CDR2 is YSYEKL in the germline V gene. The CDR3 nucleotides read TGCGCCAGCAGCGAAAGACAGGGGGCGAGCACAGATACGCAGTATTTT. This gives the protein CASSERQGASTDTQYF.

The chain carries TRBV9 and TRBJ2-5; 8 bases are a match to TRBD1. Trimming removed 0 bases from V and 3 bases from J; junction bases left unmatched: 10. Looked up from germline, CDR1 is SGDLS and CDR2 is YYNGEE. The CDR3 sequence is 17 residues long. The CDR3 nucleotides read TGTGCCAGCAGCGTAGATGACTCCAGGGGGCGAAAAGAGACCCAGTACTTC. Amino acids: CASSVDDSRGRKETQYF.

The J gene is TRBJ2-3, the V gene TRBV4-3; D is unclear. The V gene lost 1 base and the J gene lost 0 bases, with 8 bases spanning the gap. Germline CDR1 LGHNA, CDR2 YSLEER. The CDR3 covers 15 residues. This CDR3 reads CASSQAWSSTDTQYF. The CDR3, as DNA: TGCGCCAGCAGCCAAGCCTGGTCTAGCACAGATACGCAGTATTTT.

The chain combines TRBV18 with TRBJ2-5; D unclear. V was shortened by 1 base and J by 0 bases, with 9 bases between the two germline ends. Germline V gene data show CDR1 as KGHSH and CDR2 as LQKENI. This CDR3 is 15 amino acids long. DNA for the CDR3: TGTGCCAGCTCACCACTCCGACTGAACCAAGAGACCCAGTACTTC. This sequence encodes CASSPLRLNQETQYF.